What follows are 10 T cell receptor beta chains derived from one specimen sequenced in a study of CD8 T cells in ankylosing spondylitis. MiXCR, run by TCRdb on the 5' RACE reads, gives a single entry per CDR3 protein. The sample includes some 270,000 distinct CDR3 sequences, 18% of them seen just once. Sequenced: blood, either unsorted or a sorted T cell fraction (not recorded which). These receptors were obtained from a male donor with ankylosing spondylitis or in good health (not recorded which).

This clonotype was seen a handful of times. The gene calls are TRBV20-1 and TRBJ2-3; weak D call: TRBD1 (5 bases). CDR3 length equals 13 residues. CDR1 and CDR2 (germline): DFQATT, SNEGSKA (reference sequence). The CDR3 region is CSATGFLADTQYF. DNA for the CDR3: TGCAGCGCCACAGGTTTTCTTGCAGATACGCAGTATTTT.

This clonotype was counted only a few times. The chain links TRBV29-1 to TRBJ1-2; D is possibly TRBD1 (5 bases). Germline V gene sequence: CDR1 SQVTM, CDR2 ANQGSEA. Deletions cut 1 base from V and 11 bases from J, with 17 bases between. The CDR3 contains 13 residues. The CDR3 bases are TGCAGCGTTGAAGGCAGACAGTGGCCTGGGTACACCTTC. Its protein is CSVEGRQWPGYTF. Supplemented by reference TRBV29-1 and TRBJ1-2, the full variable domain reads SAVISQKPSRDICQRGTSLTIQCQVDSQVTMMFWYRQQPGQSLTLIATANQGSEATYESGFVIDKFPISRPNLTFSTLTVSNMSPEDSSIYLCSVEGRQWPGYTFGSGTRLTVV.

The CDR3 bases are TGTGCCAGCAGCTTTCCGACTAGCGGGGGTCGGAATGAGCAGTTCTTC. Translated: CASSFPTSGGRNEQFF. This chain links TRBV7-9 with TRBJ2-1, with 12 bases matching TRBD2. The J segment lost 7 bases and the V segment lost 3 bases, leaving 7 bases of the junction unmatched. Germline values: CDR1 SEHNR, CDR2 FQNEAQ (reference sequence). The CDR3 consists of 16 residues.

This clonotype was seen only a few times. J is TRBJ2-3 and V is TRBV5-6, with 8 bases aligning to TRBD1. Trimming took 0 bases from V and 2 from J; bases not matched to a gene: 11. The CDR3 spans 18 residues. Germline CDR1 and CDR2: SGHDT and YYEEEE. CDR3 residues: CASSLDGQGGGITDTQYF. Here the CDR3 DNA reads TGTGCCAGCAGCTTGGATGGACAGGGTGGTGGAATCACAGATACGCAGTATTTT.

This chain uses TRBV20-1 with TRBJ2-7, with a tentative D call TRBD1 (6 bases). The CDR3 covers 14 residues. Germline loops: CDR1 DFQATT, CDR2 SNEGSKA (reference sequence). Trimming took 2 bases from V and 2 from J, leaving 13 bases between them. The CDR3 DNA is TGCAGTGCTAGACTACAGGGTCGAACCTACGAGCAGTACTTC. Translation: CSARLQGRTYEQYF.

This clonotype was detected ten times or more. This sequence joins TRBV6-2 or TRBV6-3 and TRBJ1-6, with D unresolved. Trimming took 6 bases from V and 5 from J, leaving 14 bases between them. CDR1 MNHEY and CDR2 SVGEGT come from the germline V gene. CDR3 length equals 15 residues. Here the CDR3 DNA reads TGTGCCAGCAGCAGCGGAAGTTTCGATAATTCACCCCTCCACTTT. Translating gives CASSSGSFDNSPLHF.

The rearrangement uses TRBV7-2 and TRBJ2-3, with D perhaps TRBD2 (5 bases). This CDR3 spans 13 amino acids. The germline V gene encodes CDR1 SGHTA and CDR2 FQGNSA. Trimming left V 4 bases short and J 6 bases short, with 11 bases between. The CDR3 sequence: CASSSVTSDTQYF. CDR3 bases: TGTGCCAGCAGCTCAGTTACTAGTGATACGCAGTATTTT.

This clonotype was recorded a few times. The chain employs TRBV20-1 and TRBJ2-7, with 8 bases aligning to TRBD1. Trimming at V came to 6 bases and at J to 3 bases, leaving 10 bases not matched to a gene. There are 14 residues in the CDR3. CDR1 is DFQATT and CDR2 is SNEGSKA in the germline V gene (reference sequence). This CDR3 reads CSAGRGRLGYEQYF. In nucleotides, the CDR3 is TGCAGTGCGGGCAGGGGGCGGTTGGGCTACGAGCAGTACTTC.

This clonotype was detected a few times. This chain links TRBV2 with TRBJ2-1; perhaps TRBD1 as D (6 bases). There are 15 residues in the CDR3. CDR1 is SNHLY and CDR2 is FYNNEI in the germline V gene. Trimming took 7 bases from V and 7 from J, leaving 20 bases between them. CDR3 loop: CASTPFLGASNEQFF. CDR3 sequence (DNA): TGTGCCAGCACCCCATTTCTGGGGGCTTCTAATGAGCAGTTCTTC. Combining the CDR3 with reference TRBV2 and TRBJ2-1 gives the whole variable domain EPEVTQTPSHQVTQMGQEVILRCVPISNHLYFYWYRQILGQKVEFLVSFYNNEISEKSEIFDDQFSVERPDGSNFTLKIRSTKLEDSAMYFCASTPFLGASNEQFFGPGTRLTVL.

This chain links TRBV7-9 with TRBJ2-3; 9 bases map to TRBD1. CDR1 and CDR2 from the germline V gene are SEHNR and FQNEAQ (reference sequence). The length of the CDR3 is 17 residues. The V gene end was trimmed by 5 bases and the J gene end by 2 bases; junction bases not matched to a gene: 11. CDR3 loop: CASSRTRDREFTDTQYF. The CDR3 nucleotides are TGTGCCAGCAGCAGGACCCGGGACAGGGAATTCACAGATACGCAGTATTTT.